These 18 T cell receptor beta chains share one sample of origin, sequenced in a study of control samples from healthy donors and cancer patients. Profiled with immunoSEQ multiplex PCR; TCRdb holds only in-frame clones, not every one. The sample shows over 100,000 clones, about 92% of them seen only once. Sample: blood. Source of these receptors: a young woman in good health.

The rearrangement uses TRBV4-2 and TRBJ1-2; D uncertain. The CDR3 has 14 residues. V shed 0 bases and J shed 3 bases, with 8 bases lying between them. CDR1 is LGHNA and CDR2 is YNFKEQ in the germline V gene. CDR3 DNA sequence: TGTGCCAGCAGCCAAGATTTAGCTGACTATGGCTACACCTTC. It is translated as CASSQDLADYGYTF.

The chain joins TRBV10-2 to TRBJ2-1; 11 bases match TRBD2. The germline V gene encodes CDR1 WSHSY and CDR2 SAAADI. V gave up 6 bases and J gave up 7 bases; unmatched junction bases: 2. This CDR3 comprises 13 residues. CDR3 region: CASRGLADNEQFF. The CDR3 nucleotides are TGCGCCAGCAGGGGACTAGCGGATAATGAGCAGTTCTTC.

The gene calls are TRBV19 and TRBJ2-3, with TRBD2 identical over 11 bases. CDR1 and CDR2 from the germline V gene are LNHDA and SQIVND (reference sequence). There are 16 residues in the CDR3. V lost 3 bases, J lost 3 bases, and 5 bases stayed unmatched. The CDR3 loop is CASSISLAGGTDTQYF. CDR3 sequence (DNA): TGTGCCAGTAGTATCTCCCTAGCGGGGGGAACAGATACGCAGTATTTT.

The table lists this clone with a few counts. The rearrangement links TRBV6-5 to TRBJ1-1; D is ambiguous. Germline V gene sequence: CDR1 MNHEY, CDR2 SVGAGI. Trimming pared 0 bases from V and 1 base from J, leaving 6 bases between. The CDR3 is 14 residues long. CDR3 region: CASSYSAGNTEAFF. In DNA, the CDR3 is TGTGCCAGCAGTTACTCTGCTGGGAACACTGAAGCTTTCTTT.

V usage is TRBV14 and J usage is TRBJ2-7; D ambiguous. The CDR3 sequence is 15 residues long. Germline-derived CDR1 and CDR2 are SGHDN and FVKESK. V lost 2 bases and J lost 6, with 17 bases in between. The DNA for the CDR3 is TGTGCCAGCAGCCAAAATCCCTCCCCGGGCTCCGAGCAGTACTTC. This sequence encodes CASSQNPSPGSEQYF.

The rearrangement joins TRBV9 to TRBJ1-6, with D hard to call. V lost 0 bases, J lost 5 bases, and 6 bases lay in between. Germline loops: CDR1 SGDLS, CDR2 YYNGEE. This CDR3 region has 14 residues. In nucleotides, the CDR3 is TGTGCCAGCAGCGTAGTTGATAATAATTCACCCCTCCACTTT. Translation: CASSVVDNNSPLHF.

J is TRBJ2-7 and V is TRBV7-2; the D gene could be TRBD1 or TRBD2 (6 bases each). The CDR3 is made up of 16 amino acids. The germline CDR1 and CDR2 sequences are SGHTA and FQGNSA. The V gene lost 5 bases and the J gene lost 1 base, with 18 bases spanning the gap. CDR3 sequence reads: CASSRGGSGSSYEQYF. CDR3 coding DNA: TGTGCCAGCAGCCGTGGGGGCAGCGGGTCTTCCTACGAGCAGTACTTC.

V usage is TRBV10-3 and J usage is TRBJ1-3; D unclear. V lost 0 bases and J 0 bases, leaving 9 bases between the germline ends. Germline CDR1 reads ENHRY; CDR2 reads SYGVKD. This CDR3 has 16 amino acids. The CDR3 protein is CAISESGGPSGNTIYF. CDR3 bases: TGTGCCATCAGTGAGTCGGGAGGTCCCTCTGGAAACACCATATATTTT.

The chain joins TRBV5-1 to TRBJ1-5; a weak D match, TRBD1 (5 bases). The CDR3 spans 15 residues. Germline V gene sequence: CDR1 SGHRS, CDR2 YFSETQ. V gave up 2 bases and J gave up 6 bases, with 15 bases separating them. DNA of the CDR3: TGCGCCAGCAGCTTCTCCCAAGACAGATTTCAGCCCCAGCATTTT. This gives the protein CASSFSQDRFQPQHF.

The chain has TRBV19 and TRBJ1-2; 9 positions match TRBD1. Germline values: CDR1 LNHDA, CDR2 SQIVND (reference sequence). This CDR3 comprises 13 residues. The trim removed 6 bases at V and 8 bases at J, leaving 7 bases unmatched. The CDR3 DNA reads TGTGCCAGTAGGCTGGGACAGGGTTACGGCTACACCTTC. Residues: CASRLGQGYGYTF.

The chain employs TRBV20-1 and TRBJ2-7; D not certain. The V end lost 5 bases, the J end lost 3 bases, and 2 bases lay between the germline ends. The CDR3 runs to 9 residues. Looked up from germline, CDR1 is DFQATT and CDR2 is SNEGSKA (reference sequence). DNA of the CDR3: TGCAGTGCTGACTACGAGCAGTACTTC. Translated, it gives CSADYEQYF.

This sequence joins TRBV3-1 (or the pseudogene TRBV3-2) and TRBJ1-4; the D gene is possibly TRBD1 (6 bases). V was shortened by 4 bases and J by 3 bases, with 9 bases between the two germline ends. This CDR3 comprises 14 residues. Germline assignment: CDR1 LGHDT and CDR2 YNNKEL (reference sequence). The CDR3 protein is CASSPTGSNEKLFF. The CDR3 nucleotides read TGTGCCAGCAGCCCTACAGGGTCTAATGAAAAACTGTTTTTT.

V and J are TRBV4-2 and TRBJ2-3; D is unresolved. The CDR3 runs 12 residues. V was cut by 1 base and J by 5 bases, with 4 bases left in between. Germline values: CDR1 LGHNA, CDR2 YNFKEQ. CDR3 nucleotide sequence: TGTGCCAGCAGCCAAGGGGGAGATACGCAGTATTTT. It translates to CASSQGGDTQYF.

This chain uses TRBV7-2 with TRBJ2-1, with 11 positions matching TRBD2. This CDR3 region has 15 residues. CDR1 and CDR2 from the germline V gene are SGHTA and FQGNSA. V trimming: 5 bases; J trimming: 4 bases; junction bases outside the gene matches: 4. This chain's CDR3 is CASSRTSGSYNEQFF. The CDR3 bases are TGTGCCAGCAGCCGGACTAGCGGGTCTTACAATGAGCAGTTCTTC.

The V gene is TRBV7-8, the J gene TRBJ2-7; 8 nucleotides match TRBD1. The CDR3 loop spans 14 amino acids. The germline gives CDR1 SGHVS, CDR2 FQNEAQ. V lost 1 base and J lost 3; bases outside the gene matches: 2. The chain's CDR3 is CASSLGGTGYEQYF. For the CDR3, the DNA is TGTGCCAGCAGCTTAGGGGGGACAGGCTACGAGCAGTACTTC.

This clone was observed a single time. This chain connects TRBV28 to TRBJ2-5; the D is unclear. The V and J ends lost 3 bases and 9 bases respectively, with 14 bases between them. In germline, CDR1 is MDHEN, CDR2 SYDVKM. This CDR3 is built from 13 residues. The CDR3 sequence: CASSFGQAFAQYF. CDR3 nucleotides: TGTGCCAGCAGTTTTGGGCAGGCCTTTGCCCAGTACTTC.

This clone appeared a single time. V usage is TRBV6-5 and J usage is TRBJ2-3; 10 nucleotides align to TRBD1. This CDR3 is built from 15 residues. J gave up 5 bases and V 8 bases, and 10 bases lay outside the gene matches. The germline gives CDR1 MNHEY, CDR2 SVGAGI. The DNA for the CDR3 is TGTGCCAGCGCTAGCGGACAGGGGGGAGTAGATACGCAGTATTTT. Translated: CASASGQGGVDTQYF.

The CDR3 region has the DNA TGTGCTAGTGGTCCCGAAGGTTGGGATGTAGGAGGAGATACGCAGTATTTT. It translates to CASGPEGWDVGGDTQYF. This rearrangement joins TRBV12-5 to TRBJ2-3; a weak D match, TRBD2 (5 bases). Germline V gene sequence: CDR1 LGHNT, CDR2 FRNRAP. V gave up 5 bases and J gave up 5 bases, with 23 bases separating them. This CDR3 spans 17 amino acids.